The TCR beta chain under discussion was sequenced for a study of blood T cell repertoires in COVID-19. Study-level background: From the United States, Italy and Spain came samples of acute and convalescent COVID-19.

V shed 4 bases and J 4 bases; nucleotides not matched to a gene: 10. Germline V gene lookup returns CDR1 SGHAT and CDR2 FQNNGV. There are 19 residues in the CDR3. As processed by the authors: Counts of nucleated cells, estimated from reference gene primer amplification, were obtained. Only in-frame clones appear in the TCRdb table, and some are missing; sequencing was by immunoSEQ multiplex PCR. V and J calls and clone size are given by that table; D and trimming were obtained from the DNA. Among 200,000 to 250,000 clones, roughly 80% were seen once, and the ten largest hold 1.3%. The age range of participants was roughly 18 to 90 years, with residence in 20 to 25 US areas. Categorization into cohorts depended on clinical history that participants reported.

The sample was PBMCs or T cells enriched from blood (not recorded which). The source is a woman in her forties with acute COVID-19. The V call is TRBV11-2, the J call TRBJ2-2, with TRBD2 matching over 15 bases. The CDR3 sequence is CASSSPGLAGGLPTGELFF. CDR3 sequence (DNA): TGTGCCAGCAGCTCCCCGGGACTAGCGGGAGGCTTACCCACCGGGGAGCTGTTTTTT.